The 9 T cell receptor beta chains presented below share a single source sample, sequenced in a study of CD8 T cells in ankylosing spondylitis. TCRdb processed the 5' RACE reads anew with MiXCR; each CDR3 protein has one entry. This sample carries about 160,000 distinct CDR3 sequences, approximately 16% of them seen once, and the ten largest clones take about 8%. The sequenced sample was blood, either unsorted or a sorted T cell fraction (not recorded which). These TCRs come from a male donor with ankylosing spondylitis or in good health (not recorded which).

The J gene is TRBJ2-1, the V gene TRBV5-1; D call uncertain. V lost 1 base, J lost 6 bases, and 11 bases lay in between. The CDR3 totals 14 residues. Per germline, CDR1 SGHRS and CDR2 YFSETQ. The CDR3 nucleotides read TGCGCCAGCAGCTTGCTTCAGAGCTCCAATGAGCAGTTCTTC. Protein product: CASSLLQSSNEQFF.

This clonotype was seen ten or more times. The chain uses TRBV14 and TRBJ2-2, with 7 bases matching TRBD1. Germline trimming cut 11 bases from V and 1 base from J; bases unmatched to any gene: 13. Germline CDR1 and CDR2: SGHDN and FVKESK. The CDR3 runs to 16 residues. The CDR3 region is CASSRDRSLNTGELFF. In DNA form, the CDR3 reads TGTGCCTCCTCCAGGGACAGATCCTTGAACACCGGGGAGCTGTTTTTT.

This clonotype was found a few times. The chain couples TRBV6-5 to TRBJ1-4, with TRBD1 matching 9 bases. CDR1 and CDR2 from the germline V gene are MNHEY and SVGAGI. V dropped 5 bases and J dropped 5; count of bases not matched to a gene: 3. This CDR3 region has 14 residues. The CDR3 coding sequence is TGTGCCAGCAGTATCGGACAGGGGAATGAAAAACTGTTTTTT. Protein product: CASSIGQGNEKLFF.

In regard to this clonotype: At one end the junction does not follow the germline gene, possibly because of a read error. The V and J genes are TRBV6-1 and TRBJ1-5; D is possibly TRBD1 (5 bases). Per germline, CDR1 MNHNS and CDR2 SASEGT. CDR3 length equals 15 residues. The CDR3 coding sequence is TGTGGCAGCGAAATGGGGGGGTATAGCAATCAGCCCCAGCATTTT. It encodes CGSEMGGYSNQPQHF.

This clonotype was recorded many times. The V and J genes are TRBV20-1 and TRBJ1-1; D unresolved. The CDR3 runs 11 residues. Trimming left V 6 bases short and J 5 bases short, with 10 bases between. Per the germline V gene, CDR1 is DFQATT and CDR2 is SNEGSKA (reference sequence). CDR3 amino acids: CSAILVTEAFF. The CDR3 region has the DNA TGCAGTGCCATCCTGGTGACTGAAGCTTTCTTT.

On this clonotype: This sequence may be a read error, since a much larger clone differs from it by one base. The J gene is TRBJ2-1, the V gene TRBV20-1; 8 bases map to TRBD2. Germline assignment: CDR1 DFQATT and CDR2 SNEGSKA (reference sequence). This CDR3 contains 15 residues. The CDR3 DNA reads as TGCACTGCTAGGTCGTGGCTAGCGGGCTACAATGAGCAGTTCTTC. Encoded protein: CTARSWLAGYNEQFF.

The rearrangement links TRBV19 to TRBJ1-5, with D possibly being TRBD1 (5 bases). V was clipped by 6 bases and J by 0 bases, with 12 bases between them. CDR1 and CDR2 from the germline V gene are LNHDA and SQIVND (reference sequence). The CDR3 has 15 residues. The CDR3 coding sequence is TGTGCCAGTAGGACCGGACAATATAGCAATCAGCCCCAGCATTTT. It translates to CASRTGQYSNQPQHF.

This clonotype was seen repeatedly, ten times or more. The V gene is TRBV7-9, the J gene TRBJ2-1; unclear D gene. The CDR3 loop spans 12 amino acids. V dropped 2 bases and J dropped 3 bases, with 2 bases sitting between them. Germline CDR1 and CDR2: SEHNR and FQNEAQ (reference sequence). This CDR3 reads CASSLFYNEQFF. CDR3 DNA sequence: TGTGCCAGCAGCTTATTCTACAATGAGCAGTTCTTC.

The gene calls are TRBV3-1 and TRBJ2-2; TRBD2 matches 11 bases. There are 15 residues in the CDR3. Trimming removed 4 bases from V and 5 bases from J; junction bases left unmatched: 3. The V gene's germline CDR1 is LGHDT and CDR2 YNNKEL (reference sequence). The CDR3 sequence is CASSRLAGMTGELFF. The DNA for the CDR3 is TGTGCCAGCAGCCGACTAGCGGGAATGACCGGGGAGCTGTTTTTT.